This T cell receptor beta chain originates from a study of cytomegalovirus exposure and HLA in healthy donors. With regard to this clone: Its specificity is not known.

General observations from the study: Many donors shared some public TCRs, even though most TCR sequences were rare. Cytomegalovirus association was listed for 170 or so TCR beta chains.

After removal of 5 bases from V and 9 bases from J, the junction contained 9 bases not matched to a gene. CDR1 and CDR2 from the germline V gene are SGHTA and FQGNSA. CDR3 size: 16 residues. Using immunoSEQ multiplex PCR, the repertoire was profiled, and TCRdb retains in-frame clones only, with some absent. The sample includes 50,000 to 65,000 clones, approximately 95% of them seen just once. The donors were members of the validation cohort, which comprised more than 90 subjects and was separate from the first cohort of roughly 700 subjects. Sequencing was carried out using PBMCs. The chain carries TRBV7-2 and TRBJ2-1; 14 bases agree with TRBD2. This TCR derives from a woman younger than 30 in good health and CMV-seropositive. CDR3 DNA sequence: TGTGCCAGCAGCAACCCAAGGACTAGCGGGAGGAGTGAGCAGTTCTTC. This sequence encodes CASSNPRTSGRSEQFF.